This record concerns one T cell receptor (beta chain) sequence. Adults between roughly 18 and 90 years of age took part from under 25 US areas. Germline V lookup: CDR1 GTSNPN, CDR2 SVGIG (reference sequence). Trimming pared 2 bases from V and 6 bases from J, leaving 18 bases between. The CDR3 consists of 15 residues. The data originate from a study of blood T cell repertoires in COVID-19. For the study at large: Samples came from the United States, Italy and Spain, spanning acute and convalescent COVID-19. The analysed material was cDNA or gDNA that came from T cells, B-cell-depleted T cells, or PBMCs.

How the authors handled the data: Amplifying reference gene primers gave estimates of nucleated cell counts. This table comes from immunoSEQ multiplex PCR, and its TCRdb copy is limited to in-frame clones, with some not included. V, J and clone size were drawn from that table, and D and trimming were deduced from the DNA. This sample has a few hundred thousand clones, with approximately 81% found just once. This chain links TRBV30 with TRBJ2-3; maybe TRBD1 (6 bases). Sequenced material: PBMCs or T cells enriched from blood (not recorded which). This clonotype was obtained from a man between 35 and 55 years old who had recovered from COVID-19. The CDR3 spells CAWSSGTGRGDTQYF. The CDR3 DNA is TGTGCCTGGAGTTCGGGTACCGGAAGGGGGGATACGCAGTATTTT.